This TCR beta chain was sequenced in a study of shared clonotypes between healthy human individuals. Positive CCR7 selection of CD45RO-negative cells yielded the naive CD8 cells, and terminally differentiated effector memory CD45RA+ cells were excluded. In regard to this clone: Its specificity is unknown.

Study results and caveats: The study sampled only blood, and tissue repertoires likely differ. Naive subsets generally had larger estimated richness than memory subsets. Clonotype sharing among donors was thought likely to change with sequencing depth.

The repertoire was sequenced with immunoSEQ multiplex PCR; TCRdb's copy has only in-frame clones and lacks some. The profile covers about 2 million clones, with about 94% appearing a single time and about 1.1% taken by the ten largest. With 2 bases removed from V and 3 bases from J, the gap between germline ends came to 16 bases. CDR3 length: 16 residues. Germline V lookup: CDR1 MNHNS, CDR2 SASEGT. The V and J genes are TRBV6-1 and TRBJ1-2; unclear D gene. Sequencing used naive CD8+ T cells sorted from blood. The source of this sequence is a man younger than 35 in good health. CDR3 bases: TGTGCCAGCAGTGAATTCCAATGGGGAGACTACTATGGCTACACCTTC. It specifies CASSEFQWGDYYGYTF.